This is a list of T cell receptor beta chains from one sample in a study of T cell repertoires in cytomegalovirus infection. Which antigens these TCRs recognize remains unknown. TCRdb passed the reads through MiXCR, listing each CDR3 protein once. The repertoire holds about 310,000 distinct CDR3 sequences, with approximately 25% as singletons. Sample: cultured PBMCs, taken from culture after CMV antigen stimulation. The receptor set was obtained from a human donor in good health (CMV status not recorded). Some clones in this sample may be carry-over from other donors' samples. The CDR3 runs from the conserved cysteine through the conserved F or W. D genes are given only for firm matches. Size tells how often a clone was seen (once, few, many) or the class of an expanded clone, and some rows leave it out.

size | J | V | D | CDR3 | DNA
few | TRBJ2-3 | TRBV7-9 | TRBD1 | CASSLEGQNTDTQYF | TGTGCCAGCAGCTTAGAGGGACAGAATACAGATACGCAGTATTTT
few | TRBJ2-7 | TRBV25-1 | TRBD2 | CASSSGTSFHEQYF | TGTGCCAGCAGTAGCGGGACTAGTTTCCACGAGCAGTACTTC
NA | TRBJ1-1 | TRBV28 | NA | CASREAGTPRVNTEAFF | TGTGCCAGCAGGGAAGCAGGGACCCCTCGGGTGAACACTGAAGCTTTCTTT
NA | TRBJ2-1 | TRBV12-3/TRBV12-4 | NA | CASSLRLSFNEQFF | TGTGCCAGCAGTTTAAGGTTATCATTCAATGAGCAGTTCTTC
few | TRBJ2-3 | TRBV5-4 | TRBD1 | CASSLGDRGPTDTQYF | TGTGCCAGCAGCTTGGGGGACAGGGGGCCCACAGATACGCAGTATTTT
NA | TRBJ2-1 | TRBV7-9 | TRBD2 | CASSPSGTSGWDEQFF | TGTGCCAGCAGCCCCTCCGGGACTAGCGGGTGGGATGAGCAGTTCTTC
NA | TRBJ1-3 | TRBV6-1 | NA | CASSEGPFTGNTIYF | TGTGCCAGCAGTGAGGGACCGTTCACCGGAAACACCATATATTTT
many | TRBJ2-7 | TRBV7-6 | NA | CASSLARGEQYF | TGTGCCAGCAGCTTAGCGCGAGGGGAGCAGTACTTC
NA | TRBJ2-5 | TRBV20-1 | NA | CSATDHYQETQYF | TGCAGTGCCACAGATCATTACCAAGAGACCCAGTACTTC
NA | TRBJ2-1 | TRBV7-9 | TRBD2 | CASSDVGGPHEQFF | TGTGCCAGCAGCGATGTGGGAGGGCCACATGAGCAGTTCTTC
many | TRBJ2-3 | TRBV6-1 | NA | CASSSDSDPSTDTQYF | TGTGCCAGCAGTTCTGATAGCGACCCTAGCACAGATACGCAGTATTTT
few | TRBJ2-3 | TRBV14 | TRBD1 | CASSQVRRGHDTQYF | TGTGCCAGCAGCCAAGTACGCAGGGGGCACGATACGCAGTATTTT
NA | TRBJ1-6 | TRBV5-1 | NA | CASSWSGSLNSPLHF | TGCGCCAGCAGCTGGTCCGGGAGCCTGAATTCACCCCTCCACTTT
few | TRBJ2-1 | TRBV4-2 | TRBD2 | CASSQVSLTSGRNEQFF | TGTGCCAGCAGCCAAGTCTCCCTAACTAGCGGGCGGAATGAGCAGTTCTTC
few | TRBJ1-6 | TRBV7-3 | NA | CASSSPLSGVLSPLHF | TGTGCCAGCAGCTCCCCCTTGTCCGGGGTACTCTCACCCCTCCACTTT
few | TRBJ1-4 | TRBV6-1 | NA | CASNQEGQSSTNEKLFF | TGTGCCAGCAACCAAGAAGGACAGTCCTCAACTAATGAAAAACTGTTTTTT
NA | TRBJ1-1 | TRBV11-2 | NA | CASSRQSNTEAFF | TGTGCCAGCAGCCGACAGTCGAACACTGAAGCTTTCTTT
NA | TRBJ1-5 | TRBV6-2/TRBV6-3 | NA | CASSPGQDTSSNQPQHF | TGTGCCAGCAGCCCCGGACAAGACACATCAAGCAATCAGCCCCAGCATTTT
NA | TRBJ1-2 | TRBV12-3/TRBV12-4 | TRBD1 | CASSLRDRGRIYYGYTF | TGTGCCAGCAGTTTGCGGGACAGGGGACGAATTTACTATGGCTACACCTTC
few | TRBJ1-1 | TRBV7-2 | NA | CASSRDFNTEAFF | TGTGCCAGCAGCCGCGATTTTAACACTGAAGCTTTCTTT
NA | TRBJ2-7 | TRBV7-3 | TRBD1 | CASSTGGQGAYEQYF | TGTGCCAGCAGTACCGGGGGACAGGGGGCCTACGAGCAGTACTTC
few | TRBJ1-6 | TRBV11-2 | NA | CASSLAGQDGYNSPLHF | TGTGCCAGCAGCTTAGCGGGACAAGACGGTTATAATTCACCCCTCCACTTT